These 10 T cell receptor beta chains originate from one sample sequenced in a study of Ad26.COV2.S vaccination and SARS-CoV-2 variants (dated by TCRdb to about 2021). The treatment or condition label, read with the paper, signifies: some 20 received Ad26.COV2.S at low or high dose, single or two shots; roughly five received placebo; per-sample allocation not given. Repertoires of vaccine and placebo recipients were sequenced from samples collected on day 63 after the first injection. The library relied on the immunoSEQ multiplex PCR assay. TCRdb provides this immuneACCESS table in a form limited to in-frame rearrangements. Some clones are lacking; in checked studies, under half of them reflect an unresolved V gene, and why the rest are absent is not known. The sample profile shows 300,000 to 400,000 clones; 90% of them were found once. 4.5% to 7% of the sample is held by the ten biggest clonotypes.

The input for sequencing was peripheral blood, taken in a trial of Ad26.COV2.S vaccine versus placebo. These receptors originate from a person aged 18-65 years who received the Ad26.COV2.S COVID-19 vaccine or a placebo.

The rearrangement joins TRBV5-1 to TRBJ1-2; 9 bases match TRBD1. Germline values: CDR1 SGHRS, CDR2 YFSETQ. J was trimmed by 4 bases and V by 1 base; bases with no gene match: 2. This CDR3 is built from 14 residues. CDR3 residues: CASSLTTGGYGYTF. The CDR3, as DNA: TGCGCCAGCAGCTTGACGACAGGGGGCTATGGCTACACCTTC.

This chain connects TRBV30 to TRBJ1-5; D ambiguous. The germline V and J ends were trimmed by 0 bases and 2 bases, with 8 bases remaining between them. CDR3 size: 14 residues. Germline V gene sequence: CDR1 GTSNPN, CDR2 SVGIG (reference sequence). CDR3 DNA: TGTGCCTGGAGTGTACAGCAGGGCAATCAGCCCCAGCATTTT. Its protein is CAWSVQQGNQPQHF.

The rearrangement links TRBV11-3 to TRBJ2-7; 9 nucleotides agree with TRBD1. V lost 4 bases and J lost 1; bases outside the gene matches: 5. Germline loops: CDR1 SGHNT, CDR2 YENEEA. This CDR3 has 15 residues. The CDR3 DNA is TGTGCCAGCAGCTCTCCGGGACAGGGATCCTACGAGCAGTACTTC. Residues: CASSSPGQGSYEQYF.

The chain has TRBV6-5 and TRBJ2-3; D not resolved. Trimming took 0 bases from V and 7 from J, leaving 5 bases between them. Germline V gene sequence: CDR1 MNHEY, CDR2 SVGAGI. The CDR3 length is 12 residues. The CDR3, as DNA: TGTGCCAGCAGTTACTCCCCATATACGCAGTATTTT. Its protein is CASSYSPYTQYF.

This clone was seen just once. The V gene is TRBV7-2, the J gene TRBJ2-7; either TRBD1 or TRBD2 may supply D (7 bases each). The CDR3 runs 15 residues. The germline V gene has CDR1 SGHTA and CDR2 FQGNSA. Trimming removed 4 bases from V and 4 bases from J, with 17 bases in between. The CDR3 DNA sequence: TGTGCCAGCAGCTCGGGGCCGGGGGGACAGTACGAGCAGTACGTC. The encoded protein is CASSSGPGGQYEQYV.

The rearrangement uses TRBV11-1 and TRBJ1-2; D call uncertain. The CDR3 contains 13 residues. The V and J ends lost 4 bases and 3 bases respectively, with 9 bases between them. Germline lookup yields CDR1 SGHAT and CDR2 FQDESV (reference sequence). The CDR3 spells CASSSAAYYGYTF. CDR3 sequence (DNA): TGTGCCAGCAGCTCGGCGGCTTACTATGGCTACACCTTC.

The gene calls are TRBV9 and TRBJ1-4; 9 nucleotides agree with TRBD1. V shed 3 bases, J shed 0 bases, and the junction held 3 bases outside the gene matches. CDR1 is SGDLS, CDR2 YYNGEE, per germline. The CDR3 sequence is 16 residues long. CDR3 in amino acids: CASSAQGASTNEKLFF. DNA for the CDR3: TGTGCCAGCAGCGCACAGGGGGCTTCAACTAATGAAAAACTGTTTTTT.

The rearrangement links TRBV5-4 to TRBJ1-2; the D gene is possibly TRBD1 (5 bases). The CDR3 totals 15 residues. V lost 4 bases to trimming and J lost 8 bases, with 21 bases between them. The germline CDR1 and CDR2 sequences are SGHNT and YYREEE (reference sequence). In DNA form, the CDR3 reads TGTGCCAGCAGCCCTAACCCGGGACGACCTGGAGGCTACACCTTC. It is translated as CASSPNPGRPGGYTF.

The J gene is TRBJ2-5, the V gene TRBV28; 7 positions agree with TRBD1. CDR1 is MDHEN and CDR2 is SYDVKM in the germline V gene. The CDR3 has 12 residues. V lost 5 bases, J lost 4 bases, and 1 base stayed unmatched. The CDR3 is CASSGDRETQYF. The CDR3 region has the DNA TGTGCCAGCAGTGGGGACAGAGAGACCCAGTACTTC.

This chain connects TRBV10-2 to TRBJ2-7, with D perhaps matching TRBD2 (6 bases). Per the germline V gene, CDR1 is WSHSY and CDR2 is SAAADI. V was clipped by 0 bases and J by 2 bases, with 23 bases between them. The CDR3 has 19 residues. The chain's CDR3 is CASSESMEGRKTGPYEQYV. For the CDR3, the DNA is TGCGCCAGCAGTGAGTCGATGGAGGGTAGAAAGACGGGACCCTACGAGCAGTACGTC.